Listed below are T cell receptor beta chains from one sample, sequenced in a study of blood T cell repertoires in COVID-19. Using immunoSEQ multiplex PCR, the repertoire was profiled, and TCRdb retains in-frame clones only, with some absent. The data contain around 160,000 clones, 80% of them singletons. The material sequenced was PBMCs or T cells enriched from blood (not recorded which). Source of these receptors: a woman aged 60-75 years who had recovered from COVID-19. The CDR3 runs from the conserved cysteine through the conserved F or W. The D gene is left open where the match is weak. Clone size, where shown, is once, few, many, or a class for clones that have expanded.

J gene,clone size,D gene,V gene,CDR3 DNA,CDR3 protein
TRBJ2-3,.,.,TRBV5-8,TGTGCCAGCAGCGCCCCCCGGGACTCGTACACAGATACGCAGTATTTT,CASSAPRDSYTDTQYF
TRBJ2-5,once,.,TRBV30,TGTGCCCGGGGACTGGAAGAGACCCAGTACTTC,CARGLEETQYF
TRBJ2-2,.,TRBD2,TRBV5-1,TGCGCCAGCAGCTCGCCACTAGCGGGGGGGCCGAACACCGGGGAGCTGTTTTTT,CASSSPLAGGPNTGELFF
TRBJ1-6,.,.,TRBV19,TGTGCCAGTAGTATGACACAGGGCTCCTATAATTCACCCCTCCACTTT,CASSMTQGSYNSPLHF
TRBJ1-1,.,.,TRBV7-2,TGTGCCAGCAGCTTACTGGGCCCGAACACTGAAGCTTTCTTT,CASSLLGPNTEAFF
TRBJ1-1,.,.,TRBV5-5,TGTGCCAGCAGCCCCAACCGGGGAAACACTGAAGCTTTCTTT,CASSPNRGNTEAFF
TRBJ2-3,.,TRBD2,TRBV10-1,TGCGCCAGCAGTGATCTGGGGGGGAGAGATACGCAGTATTTT,CASSDLGGRDTQYF
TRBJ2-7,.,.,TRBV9,TGTGCCAGCAGCGCACAGGGAGCCTACGAGCAGTACTTC,CASSAQGAYEQYF
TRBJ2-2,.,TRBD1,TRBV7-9,TGTGCCAGCAGCTGGACAGGGTATGGTACCGGGGAGCTGTTTTTT,CASSWTGYGTGELFF
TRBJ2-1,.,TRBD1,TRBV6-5,TGTGCCAGCAGACCGGGACAGGGTCCCAATGAGCAGTTCTTC,CASRPGQGPNEQFF
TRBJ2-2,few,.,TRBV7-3,TGTGCCAGCAGCTTAGGCAGGGCCGGGGAGCTGTTTTTT,CASSLGRAGELFF
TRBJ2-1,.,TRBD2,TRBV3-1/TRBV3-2,TGTGCCAGCAGCCAAGGCGGGGGGGTTTACAATGAGCAGTTCTTC,CASSQGGGVYNEQFF
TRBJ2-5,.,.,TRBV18,TGTGCCAGCTCACCAGGGACCAGCGGGGAGACCCAGTACTTC,CASSPGTSGETQYF
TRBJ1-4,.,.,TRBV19,TGTGCCAGTCATCGGAGGGCTAATGAAAAACTGTTTTTT,CASHRRANEKLFF
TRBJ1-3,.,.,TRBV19,TGTGCCAGTAGAGGTACAAGGAGCTCTGGAAACACCATATATTTT,CASRGTRSSGNTIYF
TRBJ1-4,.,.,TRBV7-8,TGTGCCAGCAGCTTAACAGCTAATGGCGAAAAACTGTTTTTT,CASSLTANGEKLFF
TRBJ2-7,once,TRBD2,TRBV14,TGTGCCAGCAGTCCAGCTTATAGCGGGGCCCGCTCCTACGAGCAGTACTTC,CASSPAYSGARSYEQYF
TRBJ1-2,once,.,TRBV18,TGTGCCAGCTCACCACAGACAGGAAATGGCTACACCTTC,CASSPQTGNGYTF
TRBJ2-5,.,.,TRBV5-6,.,CASSLPSGGFLETQYF
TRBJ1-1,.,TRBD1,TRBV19,TGTGCCAGTAGTACGCGGACAGGGGTGAACACTGAAGCTTTCTTT,CASSTRTGVNTEAFF
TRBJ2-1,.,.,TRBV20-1,TGCAGTGCTAGCGGGGTTGAGCAGTTCTTC,CSASGVEQFF
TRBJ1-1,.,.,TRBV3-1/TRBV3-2,TGTGCCAGCAGCCAAAGGACATTCTTTGTGAACACTGAAGCTTTCTTT,CASSQRTFFVNTEAFF
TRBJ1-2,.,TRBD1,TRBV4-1,TGCGCCAGCAGCCCCGACAGGGGAGACTATGGCTACACCTTC,CASSPDRGDYGYTF
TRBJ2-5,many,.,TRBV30,TGTGCCTGGACCCCGGGGGATAAAATACAGATCCAGTACTTC,CAWTPGDKIQIQYF
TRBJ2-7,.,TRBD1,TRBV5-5,TGTGCCAGCAGCTATCCGGGACAGGGGTTTTCTCAGCAGTACTTC,CASSYPGQGFSQQYF
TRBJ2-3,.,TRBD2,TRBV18,TGTGCCAGCTATAGCGGGGGGGCCTCGGATACGCAGTATTTT,CASYSGGASDTQYF
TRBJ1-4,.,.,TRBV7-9,TGTGCCAGCAGATGGGACGGGGGGAATGAAAAACTGTTTTTT,CASRWDGGNEKLFF
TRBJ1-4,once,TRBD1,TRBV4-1,TGCGCCAGCAGCCAAGGAAGCCTGGGCAGGGGGTTTAATGAAAAACTGTTTTTT,CASSQGSLGRGFNEKLFF
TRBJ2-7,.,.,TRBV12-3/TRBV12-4,TGTGCCAGCAGCCAAGCGAGGGAGCAGTACTTC,CASSQAREQYF
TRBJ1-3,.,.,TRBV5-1,TGCGCCAGCAGCGCCTCGCGGGGGGGAAACACCATATATTTT,CASSASRGGNTIYF
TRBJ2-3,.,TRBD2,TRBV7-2,TGTGCCAGCAGCGTACGGGGGGGCGGCGATACGCAGTATTTT,CASSVRGGGDTQYF
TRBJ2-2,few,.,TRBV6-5,TGTGCCAGCAGTTACTTCCAGGAGAACACCGGGGAGCTGTTTTTT,CASSYFQENTGELFF
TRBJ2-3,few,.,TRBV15,TGTGCCACCAGCAGAGATCCCCAATACCAGGATACGCAGTATTTT,CATSRDPQYQDTQYF
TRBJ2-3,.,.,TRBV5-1,TGCGCCAGCAGCTTGGATGGCGGATTCACAGATACGCAGTATTTT,CASSLDGGFTDTQYF
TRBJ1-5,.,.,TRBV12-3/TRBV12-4,TGTGCCAGCCGTGGCAGCGTATCCCTCCCCCAGCATTTT,CASRGSVSLPQHF
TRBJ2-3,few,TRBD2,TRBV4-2,TGTGCCAGCAGCCAAGATCTGCAGCGGGGGGGCACAGATACGCAGTATTTT,CASSQDLQRGGTDTQYF